The text below deals with one TCR beta chain. In nominal health when sampled, donors likely had unrecorded immune exposures nonetheless. Germline CDR1 is MNHNY and CDR2 is SVGAGI (reference sequence). The CDR3 contains 14 residues. J was trimmed by 4 bases and V by 6 bases; bases with no gene match: 7. These data originate in a study of cytomegalovirus exposure and HLA in healthy donors. The PCR ran on 60 Vbeta and 13 Jbeta primers. Assay: immunoSEQ multiplex PCR; the TCRdb copy retains only in-frame clones and omits some. The sample holds around 54,000 clones; around 80% are singletons and the top ten take 8.1%.

Sequenced sample: PBMCs. The chain links TRBV6-6 to TRBJ1-2; TRBD1 agrees at 8 bases. The clonotype was recovered from a man aged 25-40 years in good health and CMV-seropositive. The CDR3 coding sequence is TGTGCCAGCAGGAATCAGGGGGCGAGCTATGGCTACACCTTC. This encodes CASRNQGASYGYTF.